A selection of T cell receptor beta chains follows, all from one sample in a study of blood T cell repertoires in COVID-19. Only in-frame clones appear in the TCRdb table, and some are missing; sequencing was by immunoSEQ multiplex PCR. This sample carries some 380,000 clones, around 90% of them seen once, and the ten largest clones take 2% to 2.5%. Sequencing input: PBMCs or T cells enriched from blood (not recorded which). These receptors were obtained from a woman aged 40 to 49 with acute COVID-19. The CDR3 runs from the conserved cysteine through the conserved F or W. D genes are given only for firm matches. The listing skips clone size in some rows; elsewhere it reads once, few, many or a size class.

size,V,J,D,CDR3,DNA
.,TRBV15,TRBJ2-5,.,CATSREGVGGETQYF,TGTGCCACCAGCAGAGAGGGGGTAGGGGGTGAGACCCAGTACTTC
.,TRBV12-5,TRBJ2-3,TRBD2,CASGLVLGGLGTDTQYF,TGTGCTAGTGGTTTGGTACTGGGGGGACTAGGCACAGATACGCAGTATTTT
.,TRBV19,TRBJ2-2,TRBD2,CASSGSGGIGAGELFF,TGTGCCAGCAGTGGAAGCGGGGGGATCGGCGCCGGGGAGCTGTTTTTT
.,TRBV5-1,TRBJ1-3,.,CASSLAGVSRGNTIYF,TGCGCCAGCAGCTTGGCGGGTGTCTCCCGGGGAAACACCATATATTTT
.,TRBV21-1,TRBJ2-1,.,CASSKIPLPIIAGVYNEQFF,TGTGCCAGCAGCAAAATCCCCCTCCCGATCATAGCGGGGGTTTACAATGAGCAGTTCTTC
.,TRBV27,TRBJ1-2,TRBD1,CASSLDRDGDYGYTF,TGTGCCAGCAGTTTAGACAGGGACGGAGACTATGGCTACACCTTC
.,TRBV2,TRBJ1-5,TRBD1,CASTWGDRQNQPQHF,TGTGCCAGCACGTGGGGGGACAGGCAAAATCAGCCCCAGCATTTT
.,TRBV7-9,TRBJ2-5,TRBD2,CASSPRLAEETQYF,TGTGCCAGCAGCCCAAGACTAGCGGAAGAGACCCAGTACTTC
.,TRBV12-3/TRBV12-4,TRBJ1-2,.,CASSYRGYGYTF,TGTGCCAGCAGTTATAGGGGCTATGGCTACACCTTC
.,TRBV18,TRBJ1-1,TRBD1,CASSPTGAEGAFF,TGTGCCAGCTCACCGACAGGGGCGGAGGGGGCTTTCTTT
.,TRBV5-4,TRBJ2-2,TRBD1,CGGEGASTGELFF,TGTGGGGGCGAGGGGGCGTCCACCGGGGAGCTGTTTTTT
.,TRBV2,TRBJ2-3,TRBD1,CASSEVGQGASDTQYF,TGTGCCAGCAGTGAAGTCGGACAGGGGGCATCAGATACGCAGTATTTT
.,TRBV27,TRBJ1-2,TRBD1,CASSFGTGGYGYTF,TGTGCCAGCAGTTTCGGGACAGGGGGCTATGGCTACACCTTC
.,TRBV30,TRBJ1-2,.,CAWSFTGDYGYTF,TGTGCCTGGAGTTTCACCGGGGACTATGGCTACACCTTC
once,TRBV11-2,TRBJ2-5,TRBD1,CASSSEALDRDETQYF,TGTGCCAGCAGCTCCGAGGCCCTCGACAGGGACGAGACCCAGTACTTC
.,TRBV12-5,TRBJ2-3,.,CASGTPGLVDTQYF,TGTGCTAGTGGTACCCCCGGACTTGTTGATACGCAGTATTTT
.,TRBV12-3/TRBV12-4,TRBJ1-5,.,CASKNGGNQPQHF,TGTGCCAGCAAAAACGGGGGTAATCAGCCCCAGCATTTT
.,TRBV10-3,TRBJ2-2,.,CAASDSSRTPGELFF,TGTGCCGCCTCCGATAGCTCCAGAACACCCGGGGAGCTGTTTTTT